This TCR beta chain was profiled in a study of T cell repertoires in cytomegalovirus infection. TCRdb re-derived calls from the reads in MiXCR, one entry per CDR3 protein. The sample yields fewer than 250,000 distinct CDR3 sequences, roughly 23% seen once. Germline assignment: CDR1 SNHLY and CDR2 FYNNEI. The V end was cut by 7 bases, the J end by 2 bases, with 4 bases between. The CDR3 runs 11 residues. Sequences were obtained from CD8+ T cells from PBMCs. This sequence originates from a human donor in good health (CMV status not recorded). Some clones in this sample may be carry-over from other donors' samples. The chain couples TRBV2 to TRBJ2-3; no clear D gene. CDR3 amino acids: CASKHTDTQYF. DNA for the CDR3: TGTGCCAGCAAGCACACAGATACGCAGTATTTT.